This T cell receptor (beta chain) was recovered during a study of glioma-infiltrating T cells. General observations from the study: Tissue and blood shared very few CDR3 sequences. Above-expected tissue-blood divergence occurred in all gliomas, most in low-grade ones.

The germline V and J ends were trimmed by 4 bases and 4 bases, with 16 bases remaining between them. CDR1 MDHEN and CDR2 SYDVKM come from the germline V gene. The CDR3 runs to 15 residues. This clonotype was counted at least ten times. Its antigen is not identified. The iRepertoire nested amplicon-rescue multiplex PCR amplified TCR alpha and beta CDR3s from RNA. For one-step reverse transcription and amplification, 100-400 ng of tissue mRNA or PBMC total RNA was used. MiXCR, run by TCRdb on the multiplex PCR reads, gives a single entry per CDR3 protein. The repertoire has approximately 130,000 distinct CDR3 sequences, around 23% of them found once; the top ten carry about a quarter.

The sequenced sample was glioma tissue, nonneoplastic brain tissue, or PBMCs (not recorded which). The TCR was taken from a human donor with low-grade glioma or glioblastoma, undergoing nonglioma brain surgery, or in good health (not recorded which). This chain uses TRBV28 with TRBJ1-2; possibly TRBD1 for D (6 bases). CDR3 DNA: TGTGCCAGCAGTTCCCTCGGGGGCGGGAGCTATGGCTACACCTTC. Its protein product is CASSSLGGGSYGYTF.